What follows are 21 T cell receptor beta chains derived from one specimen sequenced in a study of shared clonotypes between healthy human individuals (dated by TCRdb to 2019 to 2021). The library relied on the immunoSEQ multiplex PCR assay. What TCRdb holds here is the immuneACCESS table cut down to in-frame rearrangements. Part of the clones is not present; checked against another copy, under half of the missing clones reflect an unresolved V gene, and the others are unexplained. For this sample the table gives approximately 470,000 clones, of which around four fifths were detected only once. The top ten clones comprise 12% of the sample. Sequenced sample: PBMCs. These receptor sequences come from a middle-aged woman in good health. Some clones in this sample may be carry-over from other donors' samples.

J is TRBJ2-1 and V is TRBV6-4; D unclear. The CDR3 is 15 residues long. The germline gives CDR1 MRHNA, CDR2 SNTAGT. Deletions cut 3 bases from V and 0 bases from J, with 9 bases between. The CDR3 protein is CASSEHSHSYNEQFF. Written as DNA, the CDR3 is TGTGCCAGCAGTGAGCACAGCCACTCCTACAATGAGCAGTTCTTC.

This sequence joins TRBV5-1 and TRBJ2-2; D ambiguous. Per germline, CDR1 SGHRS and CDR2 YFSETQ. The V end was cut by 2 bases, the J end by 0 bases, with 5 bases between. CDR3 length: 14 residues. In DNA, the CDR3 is TGCGCCAGCAGCTTCTCTGCGAACACCGGGGAGCTGTTTTTT. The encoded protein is CASSFSANTGELFF.

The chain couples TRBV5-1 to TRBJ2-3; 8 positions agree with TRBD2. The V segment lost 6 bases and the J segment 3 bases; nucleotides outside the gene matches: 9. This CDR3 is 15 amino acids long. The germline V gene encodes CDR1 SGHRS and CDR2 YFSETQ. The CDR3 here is CASTPSGRTTDTQYF. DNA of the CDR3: TGCGCCAGCACTCCTAGCGGGCGAACTACAGATACGCAGTATTTT.

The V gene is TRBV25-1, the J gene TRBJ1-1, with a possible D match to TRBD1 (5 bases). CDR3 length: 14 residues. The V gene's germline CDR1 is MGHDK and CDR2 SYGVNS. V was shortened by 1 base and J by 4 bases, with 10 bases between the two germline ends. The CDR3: CASSESGTVTEAFF. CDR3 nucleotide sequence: TGTGCCAGCAGTGAATCTGGGACGGTCACTGAAGCTTTCTTT.

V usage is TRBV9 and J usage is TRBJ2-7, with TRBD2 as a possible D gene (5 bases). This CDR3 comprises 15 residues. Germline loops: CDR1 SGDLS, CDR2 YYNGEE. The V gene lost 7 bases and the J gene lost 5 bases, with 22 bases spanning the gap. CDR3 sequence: CASGAAEGSSNEQYF. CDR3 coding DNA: TGTGCCAGCGGCGCCGCAGAGGGTTCTTCGAACGAGCAGTACTTC.

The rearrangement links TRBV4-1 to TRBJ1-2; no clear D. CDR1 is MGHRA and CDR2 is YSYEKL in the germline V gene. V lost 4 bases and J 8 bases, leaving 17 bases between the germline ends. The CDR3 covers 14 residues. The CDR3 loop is CASSPSRVTDGYTF. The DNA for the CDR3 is TGCGCCAGCAGCCCCTCCCGGGTCACTGACGGCTACACCTTC.

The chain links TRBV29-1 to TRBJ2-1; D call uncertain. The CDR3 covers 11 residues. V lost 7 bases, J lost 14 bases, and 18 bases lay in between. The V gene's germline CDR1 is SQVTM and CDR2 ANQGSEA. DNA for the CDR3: TGCAGCGGTCTACTCGGGCCAATGAAGTTCTTC. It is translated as CSGLLGPMKFF.

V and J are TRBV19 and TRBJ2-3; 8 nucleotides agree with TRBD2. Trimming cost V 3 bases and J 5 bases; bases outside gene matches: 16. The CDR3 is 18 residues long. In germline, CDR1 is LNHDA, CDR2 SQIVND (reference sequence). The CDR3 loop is CASSIGATRRLAGDTQYF. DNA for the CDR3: TGTGCCAGTAGTATTGGGGCTACCCGGAGGCTAGCGGGAGATACGCAGTATTTT.

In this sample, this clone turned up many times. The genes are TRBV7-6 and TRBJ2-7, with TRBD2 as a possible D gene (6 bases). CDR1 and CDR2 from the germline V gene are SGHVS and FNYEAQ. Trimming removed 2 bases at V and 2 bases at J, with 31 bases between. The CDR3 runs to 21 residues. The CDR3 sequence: CASSLNRPAPSPGAFTYEQYF. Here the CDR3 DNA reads TGTGCCAGCAGCTTAAATCGTCCAGCTCCTTCCCCGGGAGCCTTTACCTACGAGCAGTACTTC.

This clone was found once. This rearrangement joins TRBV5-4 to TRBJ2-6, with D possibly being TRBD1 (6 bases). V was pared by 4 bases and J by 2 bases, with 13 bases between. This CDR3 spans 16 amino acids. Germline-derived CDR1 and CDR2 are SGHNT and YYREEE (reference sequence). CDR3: CASSTPGDPGANVLTF. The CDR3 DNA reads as TGTGCCAGCAGCACACCAGGGGACCCTGGGGCCAACGTCCTGACTTTC. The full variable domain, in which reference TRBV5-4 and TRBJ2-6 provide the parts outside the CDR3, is ETGVTQSPTHLIKTRGQQVTLRCSSQSGHNTVSWYQQALGQGPQFIFQYYREEENGRGNFPPRFSGLQFPNYSSELNVNALELDDSALYLCASSTPGDPGANVLTFGAGSRLTVL.

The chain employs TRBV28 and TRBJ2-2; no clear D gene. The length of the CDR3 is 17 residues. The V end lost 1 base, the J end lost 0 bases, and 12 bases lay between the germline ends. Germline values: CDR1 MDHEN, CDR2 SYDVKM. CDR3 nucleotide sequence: TGTGCCAGCAGTTTATCTTGGGGTAGATCGAACACCGGGGAGCTGTTTTTT. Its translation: CASSLSWGRSNTGELFF.

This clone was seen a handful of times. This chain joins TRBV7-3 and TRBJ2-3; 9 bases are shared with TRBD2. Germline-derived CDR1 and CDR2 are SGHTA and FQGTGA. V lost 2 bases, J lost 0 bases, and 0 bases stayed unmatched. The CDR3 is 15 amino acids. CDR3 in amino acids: CASSLLAGSTDTQYF. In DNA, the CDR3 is TGTGCCAGCAGCTTACTAGCGGGAAGCACAGATACGCAGTATTTT.

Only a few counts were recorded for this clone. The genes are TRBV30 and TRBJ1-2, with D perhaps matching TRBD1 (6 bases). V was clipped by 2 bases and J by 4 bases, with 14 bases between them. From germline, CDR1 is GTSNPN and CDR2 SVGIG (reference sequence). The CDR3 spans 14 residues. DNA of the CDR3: TGTGCCTGGAGTTATTGGGGGCTGGGCTATGGCTACACCTTC. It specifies CAWSYWGLGYGYTF.

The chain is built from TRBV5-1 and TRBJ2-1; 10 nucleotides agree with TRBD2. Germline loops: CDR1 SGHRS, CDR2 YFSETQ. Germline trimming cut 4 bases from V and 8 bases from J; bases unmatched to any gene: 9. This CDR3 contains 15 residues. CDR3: CASSVIAGGGDEQFF. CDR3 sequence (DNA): TGCGCCAGCAGCGTAATAGCGGGAGGAGGGGATGAGCAGTTCTTC.

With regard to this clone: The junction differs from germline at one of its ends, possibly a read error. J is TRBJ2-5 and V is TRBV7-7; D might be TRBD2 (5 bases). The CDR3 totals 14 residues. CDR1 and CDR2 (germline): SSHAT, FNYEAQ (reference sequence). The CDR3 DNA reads TGTGCTAGCAGTCGGGATTTCAAGGGAGAGACCCAGTACTTC. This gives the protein CASSRDFKGETQYF.

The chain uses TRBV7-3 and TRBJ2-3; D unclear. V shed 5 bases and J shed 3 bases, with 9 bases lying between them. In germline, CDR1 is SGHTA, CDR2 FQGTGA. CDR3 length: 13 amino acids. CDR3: CASSTQATDTQYF. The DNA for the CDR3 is TGTGCCAGCAGCACCCAGGCTACAGATACGCAGTATTTT.

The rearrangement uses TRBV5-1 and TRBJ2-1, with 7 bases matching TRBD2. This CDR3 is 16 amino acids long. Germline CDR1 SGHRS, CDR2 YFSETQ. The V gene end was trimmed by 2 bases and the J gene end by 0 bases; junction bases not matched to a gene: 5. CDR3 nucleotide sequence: TGCGCCAGCAGCTTAGGAGCGGGAAACTCCTACAATGAGCAGTTCTTC. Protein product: CASSLGAGNSYNEQFF. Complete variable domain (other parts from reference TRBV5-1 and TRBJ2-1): KAGVTQTPRYLIKTRGQQVTLSCSPISGHRSVSWYQQTPGQGLQFLFEYFSETQRNKGNFPGRFSGRQFSNSRSEMNVSTLELGDSALYLCASSLGAGNSYNEQFFGPGTRLTVL.

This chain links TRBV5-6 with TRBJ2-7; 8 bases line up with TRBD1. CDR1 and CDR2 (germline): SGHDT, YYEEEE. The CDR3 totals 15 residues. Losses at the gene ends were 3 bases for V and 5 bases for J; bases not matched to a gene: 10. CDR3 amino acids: CASSSGQGFYHEQYF. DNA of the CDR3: TGTGCCAGCAGCTCCGGACAGGGCTTTTACCACGAGCAGTACTTC.

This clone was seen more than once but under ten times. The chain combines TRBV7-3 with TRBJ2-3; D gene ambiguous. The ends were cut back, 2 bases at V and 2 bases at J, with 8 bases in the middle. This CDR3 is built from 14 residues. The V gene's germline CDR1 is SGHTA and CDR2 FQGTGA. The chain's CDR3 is CASSLGPSTDTQYF. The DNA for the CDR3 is TGTGCCAGCAGCTTAGGCCCCTCCACAGATACGCAGTATTTT. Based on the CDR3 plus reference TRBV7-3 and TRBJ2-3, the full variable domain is GAGVSQTPSNKVTEKGKYVELRCDPISGHTALYWYRQSLGQGPEFLIYFQGTGAADDSGLPNDRFFAVRPEGSVSTLKIQRTERGDSAVYLCASSLGPSTDTQYFGPGTRLTVL.

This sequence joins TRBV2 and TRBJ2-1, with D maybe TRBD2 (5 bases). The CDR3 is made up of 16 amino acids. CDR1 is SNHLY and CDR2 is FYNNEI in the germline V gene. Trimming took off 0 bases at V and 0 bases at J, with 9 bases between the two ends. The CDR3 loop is CASSEASGSSYNEQFF. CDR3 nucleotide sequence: TGTGCCAGCAGTGAAGCGAGCGGCAGCTCCTACAATGAGCAGTTCTTC.

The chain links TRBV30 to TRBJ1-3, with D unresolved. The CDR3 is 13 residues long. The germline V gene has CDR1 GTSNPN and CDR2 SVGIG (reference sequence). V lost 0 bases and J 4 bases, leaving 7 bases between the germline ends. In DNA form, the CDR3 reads TGTGCCTGGAGTGTAGTGGTGGGAAACACCATATATTTT. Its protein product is CAWSVVVGNTIYF.